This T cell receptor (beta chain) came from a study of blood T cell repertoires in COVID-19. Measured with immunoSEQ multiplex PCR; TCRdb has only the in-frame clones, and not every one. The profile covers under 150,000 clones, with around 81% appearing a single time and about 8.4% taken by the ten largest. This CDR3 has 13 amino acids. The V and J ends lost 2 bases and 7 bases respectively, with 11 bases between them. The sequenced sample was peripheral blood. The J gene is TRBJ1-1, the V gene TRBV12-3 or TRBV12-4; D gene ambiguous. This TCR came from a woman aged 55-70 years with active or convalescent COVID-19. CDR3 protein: CASSLIGSDEAFF. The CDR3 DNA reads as TGTGCCAGCAGTTTAATCGGGTCAGATGAAGCTTTCTTT.